This T cell receptor (beta chain) originates from a study of identical twins. This CDR3 is built from 13 residues. Trimming stripped 3 bases from V and 7 bases from J, with 9 bases between. CDR1 and CDR2 (germline): SGHTA, FQGNSA. A few counts support this clonotype. Unique molecular identifiers were present on the cDNA, and a universal primer site came from template switching. TCRdb fed the 5' RACE reads into MiXCR, producing one record per CDR3 protein. The sample holds under 250,000 distinct CDR3 sequences, about an eighth seen once. This sample also appeared in a second study, on yellow fever vaccine responses in identical twins.

The sequencing sample was made of memory (CD45RO+) T cells sorted from blood. The receptor was derived from a woman aged 18-30 years in good health. The rearrangement joins TRBV7-2 to TRBJ2-2, with D uncertain. CDR3 sequence: CASSFRAVGELFF. The CDR3, as DNA: TGTGCCAGCAGCTTCCGGGCGGTCGGGGAGCTGTTTTTT.